Shown below are 23 T cell receptor beta chains from a single sample sequenced in a study of T cells after yellow fever vaccination. TCRdb re-called the 5' RACE reads through MiXCR, storing one row per CDR3 protein. The table shows 250,000 to 300,000 distinct CDR3 sequences, with around 4.9% occurring only once. The source was CD4+ T cells sorted from PBMCs, collected on the day of the yellow fever booster vaccination. Every receptor here comes from a man aged 18 to 29 who received the YFV17D yellow fever vaccine.

The V and J genes are TRBV12-3 or TRBV12-4 and TRBJ2-3; D is possibly TRBD1 (5 bases). The CDR3 is 15 amino acids. V lost 4 bases to trimming and J lost 3 bases, with 14 bases between them. This chain's CDR3 is CASSSSLGPTDTQYF. The CDR3 nucleotides read TGTGCCAGCAGTTCCTCCCTGGGGCCGACAGATACGCAGTATTTT.

A note on this clonotype: One base away lies a much larger clone, so this may be a sequencing read error. The chain combines TRBV6-2 or TRBV6-3 with TRBJ2-3; tentative D call: TRBD1 (5 bases). This CDR3 is built from 15 residues. Germline V gene lookup returns CDR1 MNHEY and CDR2 SVGEGT. The CDR3 reads CASSYRMQGTVTQYF. The CDR3 nucleotides read TGTGCCAGCAGTTATCGGATGCAGGGAACAGTTACGCAGTATTTT.

Ten or more counts support this clonotype. The V gene is TRBV6-5, the J gene TRBJ2-5; 7 bases are a match to TRBD2. This CDR3 region has 13 residues. Germline V gives CDR1 MNHEY, CDR2 SVGAGI. Trimming removed 6 bases from V and 6 bases from J; junction bases left unmatched: 7. The CDR3 nucleotides read TGTGCCAGCAGCATGGGGAGGGGACAGACCCAGTACTTC. Protein product: CASSMGRGQTQYF.

V gene TRBV5-8 combines with J gene TRBJ2-5; possible D gene TRBD2, 6 bases. Per the germline V gene, CDR1 is SGHTS and CDR2 is YDEGEE. CDR3 length equals 13 residues. The V gene lost 2 bases and the J gene lost 9 bases, with 14 bases spanning the gap. The CDR3 reads CASSLVGVAAQYF. CDR3 DNA: TGTGCCAGCAGCTTAGTTGGGGTAGCGGCCCAGTACTTC.

The chain employs TRBV6-5 and TRBJ1-3, with D unresolved. The CDR3 sequence is 13 residues long. Per the germline V gene, CDR1 is MNHEY and CDR2 is SVGAGI. V gave up 6 bases and J gave up 7 bases, with 13 bases separating them. The CDR3 bases are TGTGCCAGCAGCCGACGGGAGCTTAACACCATATATTTT. It encodes CASSRRELNTIYF.

This clonotype was detected ten times or more. This rearrangement joins TRBV6-2 or TRBV6-3 to TRBJ2-2; possible D gene TRBD1, 5 bases. Between the trimmed V and J ends, which lost 10 bases and 4 bases, there was a span of 19 bases. The germline CDR1 and CDR2 sequences are MNHEY and SVGEGT. The CDR3 is made up of 15 amino acids. CDR3 loop: CATGISILGTGELFF. The CDR3 DNA sequence: TGTGCCACAGGGATATCCATCCTTGGCACCGGGGAGCTGTTTTTT.

This clonotype occurred many times. In nucleotides, the CDR3 is TGTGCCAGCAGCTTAGAACGGAAAAACATTCAGTACTTC. This gives the protein CASSLERKNIQYF. This chain connects TRBV7-2 to TRBJ2-4, with no clear D. Trimming cost V 1 base and J 4 bases, with 5 bases left between them. Germline CDR1 is SGHTA and CDR2 is FQGNSA. This CDR3 has 13 residues. Based on the CDR3 plus reference TRBV7-2 and TRBJ2-4, the full variable domain is GAGVSQSPSNKVTEKGKDVELRCDPISGHTALYWYRQSLGQGLEFLIYFQGNSAPDKSGLPSDRFSAERTGGSVSTLTIQRTQQEDSAVYLCASSLERKNIQYFGAGTRLSVL.

The chain joins TRBV18 to TRBJ2-3; D not certain. Germline lookup yields CDR1 KGHSH and CDR2 LQKENI. V was pared by 3 bases and J by 0 bases, with 10 bases between. The CDR3 has 15 amino acids. The CDR3 protein is CASSPLDSSTDTQYF. CDR3 bases: TGTGCCAGCTCACCTTTGGATTCTAGCACAGATACGCAGTATTTT.

The chain combines TRBV7-2 with TRBJ1-2; TRBD1 might be the D (5 bases). The length of the CDR3 is 14 residues. V was shortened by 8 bases and J by 8 bases, with 21 bases between the two germline ends. CDR1 is SGHTA and CDR2 is FQGNSA in the germline V gene. CDR3 residues: CASAAGTATTGYTF. DNA for the CDR3: TGTGCCAGCGCTGCGGGGACCGCTACGACAGGCTACACCTTC.

The chain has TRBV6-2 or TRBV6-3 and TRBJ2-7; no firm D call. This CDR3 region has 12 residues. Germline V gene sequence: CDR1 MNHEY, CDR2 SVGEGT. V gave up 2 bases and J gave up 5 bases, with 7 bases separating them. The CDR3 region is CASSYPEHEQYV. As DNA, the CDR3 is TGTGCCAGCAGTTACCCGGAACACGAGCAGTACGTC.

The chain is built from TRBV20-1 and TRBJ1-1; D is perhaps TRBD1 (5 bases). This CDR3 spans 15 amino acids. Deletions cut 0 bases from V and 2 bases from J, with 13 bases between. Germline CDR1 DFQATT, CDR2 SNEGSKA (reference sequence). The CDR3 DNA reads TGCAGTGCTAGAGATTTCAGGCAGGGAAACACTGAAGCTTTCTTT. Its translation: CSARDFRQGNTEAFF.

The rearrangement links TRBV4-2 to TRBJ2-4; 7 nucleotides align to TRBD2. This CDR3 is built from 16 residues. Germline lookup yields CDR1 LGHNA and CDR2 YNFKEQ. J gave up 0 bases and V 0 bases, and 2 bases lay outside the gene matches. The CDR3 DNA reads TGTGCCAGCAGCCAAGATTCTAGCGGAGCCAAAAACATTCAGTACTTC. As protein: CASSQDSSGAKNIQYF.

This clonotype was counted at least ten times. The gene calls are TRBV27 and TRBJ1-2; tentative D call: TRBD1 (5 bases). Per germline, CDR1 MNHEY and CDR2 SMNVEV (reference sequence). This CDR3 has 15 amino acids. The germline V and J ends were trimmed by 5 bases and 5 bases, with 18 bases remaining between them. Here the CDR3 reads CASSPGPGAGYGYTF. In DNA form, the CDR3 reads TGTGCCAGCAGTCCGGGTCCTGGGGCTGGTTATGGCTACACCTTC.

This clonotype was found many times. The CDR3 spells CASSGGIQETQYF. The CDR3 nucleotides are TGTGCCAGCAGTGGGGGAATCCAAGAGACCCAGTACTTC. The gene calls are TRBV2 and TRBJ2-5; D ambiguous. Deletions cut 4 bases from V and 1 base from J, with 7 bases between. The CDR3 extends over 13 amino acids. Germline loops: CDR1 SNHLY, CDR2 FYNNEI. The complete variable domain, with remaining parts taken from reference TRBV2 and TRBJ2-5, reads EPEVTQTPSHQVTQMGQEVILRCVPISNHLYFYWYRQILGQKVEFLVSFYNNEISEKSEIFDDQFSVERPDGSNFTLKIRSTKLEDSAMYFCASSGGIQETQYFGPGTRLLVL.

As for this clonotype: A read error may explain this, as a much larger clone is one base away. In DNA form, the CDR3 reads TGCAGTGCCGCCCATCTAGCGGGGGGGCCCTACGAGCAGTACGTC. Its protein product is CSAAHLAGGPYEQYV. The gene calls are TRBV20-1 and TRBJ2-7; 12 bases map to TRBD2. This CDR3 spans 15 amino acids. Germline CDR1 DFQATT, CDR2 SNEGSKA (reference sequence). Trimming removed 6 bases from V and 2 bases from J; junction bases left unmatched: 8.

This clonotype was picked up many times. The V call is TRBV11-2, the J call TRBJ2-7; D remains ambiguous. Germline V gene sequence: CDR1 SGHAT, CDR2 FQNNGV. The CDR3 sequence is 13 residues long. V was shortened by 0 bases and J by 4 bases, with 7 bases between the two germline ends. In nucleotides, the CDR3 is TGTGCCAGCAGCTTAGACGGAATATACGAGCAGTACGTC. Amino acids: CASSLDGIYEQYV.

The V call is TRBV5-1, the J call TRBJ2-7; TRBD2 might be the D (5 bases). Trimming pared 4 bases from V and 0 bases from J, leaving 14 bases between. The germline gives CDR1 SGHRS, CDR2 YFSETQ. This CDR3 comprises 15 residues. The CDR3 DNA sequence: TGCGCCAGCAGCGTGGAGGTGGCTAGCTCCTACGAGCAGTACTTC. Translation: CASSVEVASSYEQYF.

The J gene is TRBJ2-3, the V gene TRBV3-1; 9 nucleotides agree with TRBD1. Per the germline V gene, CDR1 is LGHDT and CDR2 is YNNKEL (reference sequence). CDR3 length: 15 amino acids. The ends lost 2 bases at V and 3 bases at J; junction bases unmatched: 3. In DNA, the CDR3 is TGTGCCAGCAGCCAATGGACAGGGGTGACAGATACGCAGTATTTT. It translates to CASSQWTGVTDTQYF.

The rearrangement uses TRBV5-5 and TRBJ2-2; 12 nucleotides agree with TRBD1. V lost 4 bases to trimming and J lost 2 bases; unmatched junction nucleotides: 9. CDR1 and CDR2 (germline): SGHKS, YYEKEE (reference sequence). The length of the CDR3 is 18 residues. This chain's CDR3 is CASSGGTGGTVNTGELFF. In nucleotides, the CDR3 is TGTGCCAGCAGCGGGGGGACAGGGGGCACGGTCAACACCGGGGAGCTGTTTTTT.

This clonotype was picked up a small number of times. The chain joins TRBV2 to TRBJ1-2; D is undetermined. Deletions cut 2 bases from V and 10 bases from J, with 8 bases between. This CDR3 has 11 amino acids. The germline V gene has CDR1 SNHLY and CDR2 FYNNEI. CDR3 DNA: TGTGCCAGCAGTGAAACGGGTTCCTACACCTTC. Its protein is CASSETGSYTF.

This clonotype has only a few counts. The genes are TRBV4-1 and TRBJ2-2; 12 bases align to TRBD2. J was trimmed by 7 bases and V by 5 bases; bases with no gene match: 8. Germline V gene lookup returns CDR1 MGHRA and CDR2 YSYEKL. The CDR3 has 16 residues. The CDR3 loop reads CASSIPSGGVGGELFF. The CDR3 DNA follows: TGCGCCAGCAGCATCCCTAGCGGGGGGGTTGGCGGGGAGCTGTTTTTT.

This clonotype occurred a few times. The chain couples TRBV18 to TRBJ2-7; 10 bases fit TRBD1. The CDR3 is 17 amino acids. Per the germline V gene, CDR1 is KGHSH and CDR2 is LQKENI. The V gene end was trimmed by 4 bases and the J gene end by 0 bases; junction bases not matched to a gene: 9. In DNA, the CDR3 is TGTGCCAGCTCACTAGACTTGACAGGGGGCGTCTCCTACGAGCAGTACTTC. It specifies CASSLDLTGGVSYEQYF.

The J gene is TRBJ2-5, the V gene TRBV18; no reliable D call. CDR3 length equals 14 residues. The ends were cut back, 2 bases at V and 2 bases at J, with 9 bases in the middle. Germline V lookup: CDR1 KGHSH, CDR2 LQKENI. The CDR3 bases are TGTGCCAGCTCACCAAGCTTGATTCAAGAGACCCAGTACTTC. The encoded protein is CASSPSLIQETQYF.